The rows below give T cell receptor beta chains drawn from one sample of a study of low-dose radiotherapy and immunotherapy resistance in tumors. TCRdb independently ran MiXCR on the reads; one entry per CDR3 protein. The table has 95,000 to 100,000 distinct CDR3 sequences, under 25% seen once. The sample consisted of PBMCs, taken after low-dose radiotherapy plus immunotherapy. These receptors were obtained from a male donor with prostate cancer. CDR3s include the opening cysteine and the closing phenylalanine or tryptophan. Fields, in order: D gene, V gene, clone size, J gene, CDR3 DNA, CDR3 protein. D genes are given only for firm matches. Some rows mark clone size as missing; the rest say once, few, many or name a class of expanded clone.

D: NA; V: TRBV5-1; size: many; J: TRBJ2-3; DNA: TGCGCCAGCAGCTTGAGGAACACAGATACGCAGTATTTT; CDR3: CASSLRNTDTQYF
D: TRBD2; V: TRBV5-1; size: NA; J: TRBJ2-1; DNA: TGCGCCGGCGGCATCTCCGGGACTAGTGGGTATGAGCAGTTCTTC; CDR3: CAGGISGTSGYEQFF
D: TRBD2; V: TRBV7-2; size: many; J: TRBJ2-4; DNA: TGTGCCAGCAGCTTAGGAGCGGGGGGGCCGGACATTCAGTACTTC; CDR3: CASSLGAGGPDIQYF
D: TRBD1; V: TRBV29-1; size: many; J: TRBJ2-5; DNA: TGCAGCGTTGATCAGGGGGTTTGGGAGACCCAGTACTTC; CDR3: CSVDQGVWETQYF
D: TRBD1; V: TRBV3-1; size: many; J: TRBJ1-6; DNA: TGTGCCAGCAGCCAAGCGGACAGGGGTTCACCCCTCCACTTT; CDR3: CASSQADRGSPLHF
D: TRBD2; V: TRBV6-2/TRBV6-3; size: NA; J: TRBJ2-7; DNA: TGTGCCAGCAGTGGACTGGGACTAGCGGGAGAAGGCGAGCAGTACTTC; CDR3: CASSGLGLAGEGEQYF
D: NA; V: TRBV7-9; size: many; J: TRBJ2-5; DNA: TGTGCCAGCAGCTTACAGCAAGAGACCCAGTACTTC; CDR3: CASSLQQETQYF
D: NA; V: TRBV11-2; size: NA; J: TRBJ2-3; DNA: TGTGCCAGCAGCTTAGATAGGGGATACACAGATACGCAGTATTTT; CDR3: CASSLDRGYTDTQYF
D: NA; V: TRBV11-2; size: NA; J: TRBJ1-2; DNA: TGTGCCAGCAGCGCCTCCCAGGGGCTCGGCACCTTC; CDR3: CASSASQGLGTF
D: TRBD1; V: TRBV4-2; size: NA; J: TRBJ2-7; DNA: TGTGCCAGCAGCCAAGAGCCGGGACAGGGATATGAAGAGCAGTACTTC; CDR3: CASSQEPGQGYEEQYF
D: TRBD1; V: TRBV29-1; size: many; J: TRBJ2-7; DNA: TGCAGCAGCCCCGACAGGGACCCCTACGAGCAGTACTTC; CDR3: CSSPDRDPYEQYF
D: NA; V: TRBV15; size: many; J: TRBJ2-3; DNA: TGTGCCACCAGCAGTGCACCCGATAAAGATACGCAGTATTTT; CDR3: CATSSAPDKDTQYF
D: NA; V: TRBV12-3/TRBV12-4; size: NA; J: TRBJ2-1; DNA: TGTGCCAGCAGCGCAGGGCTCTACAATGAGCAGTTCTTC; CDR3: CASSAGLYNEQFF
D: NA; V: TRBV19; size: many; J: TRBJ1-1; DNA: TGTGCCAGTACCATAACAGGGAGACGGGGGATGAACACTGAAGCTTTCTTT; CDR3: CASTITGRRGMNTEAFF
D: NA; V: TRBV15; size: many; J: TRBJ2-7; DNA: TGTGCCACCAGCGGGCACCTTGGAGATCGCGAGCAGTACTTC; CDR3: CATSGHLGDREQYF
D: TRBD1; V: TRBV9; size: many; J: TRBJ2-3; DNA: TGTGCCAGCAGCGATAAAACAGGGGACGATACGCAGTATTTT; CDR3: CASSDKTGDDTQYF
D: TRBD1; V: TRBV11-2; size: many; J: TRBJ1-2; DNA: TGTGCCAGCAGCTTTTACAGGGGGCCTTTGAGCTACACCTTC; CDR3: CASSFYRGPLSYTF
D: NA; V: TRBV5-1; size: NA; J: TRBJ1-1; DNA: TGCGCCAGCAGCTTGGTTCCGGAGTTGAACACTGAAGCTTTCTTT; CDR3: CASSLVPELNTEAFF
D: NA; V: TRBV12-5; size: many; J: TRBJ1-1; DNA: TGTGCTAGTGGTTTGGCAGAGGTCACTGAAGCTTTCTTT; CDR3: CASGLAEVTEAFF
D: NA; V: TRBV7-9; size: many; J: TRBJ2-1; DNA: TGTGCCAGCAGCCTGGATATAAGGAAGGATGAGCAGTTCTTC; CDR3: CASSLDIRKDEQFF
D: NA; V: TRBV5-1; size: many; J: TRBJ1-1; DNA: TGCGCCAGCAGCTTGGGGTCAGGGCGGAACGCTGAAGCTTTCTTT; CDR3: CASSLGSGRNAEAFF
D: TRBD1; V: TRBV11-2; size: NA; J: TRBJ2-7; DNA: TGTGCCAGCAGCTTCAGGGGACAGGGACTGGGACTTCTTGAAGGCTACGAGCAGTACTTC; CDR3: CASSFRGQGLGLLEGYEQYF
D: NA; V: TRBV19; size: many; J: TRBJ1-4; DNA: TGTGCCAGTAGTATGCGGGAGAATGAAAAACTGTTTTTT; CDR3: CASSMRENEKLFF
D: NA; V: TRBV9; size: once; J: TRBJ2-5; DNA: TGTGCCAGCAGCGGGCGGACGAAAAGAGAGGAGACCCAGTACTTC; CDR3: CASSGRTKREETQYF
D: TRBD2; V: TRBV5-1; size: many; J: TRBJ2-7; DNA: TGCGCCAGCAGCCTAGCCCGACTAGCGGATAACTACGAGCAGTACTTC; CDR3: CASSLARLADNYEQYF
D: NA; V: TRBV6-2/TRBV6-3; size: NA; J: TRBJ1-6; DNA: TGTGCCAGCAGTGAAGTGGAGTCCTATAATTCACCCCTCCACTTT; CDR3: CASSEVESYNSPLHF
D: NA; V: TRBV3-1; size: many; J: TRBJ2-3; DNA: TGTGCCAGCAGCCCGCGCGGGACCTATGATACGCAGTATTTT; CDR3: CASSPRGTYDTQYF
D: NA; V: TRBV20-1; size: many; J: TRBJ2-7; DNA: TGCAGTGCTAGAGATCGCGGCTACGAGCAGTACTTC; CDR3: CSARDRGYEQYF
D: TRBD1; V: TRBV11-2; size: NA; J: TRBJ2-1; DNA: TGTGCCAGCAGTGATACATCCGGGACAGGTAGCTCCTACAATGAGCAGTTCTTC; CDR3: CASSDTSGTGSSYNEQFF
D: NA; V: TRBV12-3/TRBV12-4; size: NA; J: TRBJ1-5; DNA: TGTGCCAGCAGTTTCAGCCGGCCAGTAGGTCAGCCCCAGCATTTT; CDR3: CASSFSRPVGQPQHF
D: NA; V: TRBV6-4; size: many; J: TRBJ1-1; DNA: TGTGCCAGCAGCTCGGCCCCAGGGAACACTGAAGCTTTCTTT; CDR3: CASSSAPGNTEAFF
D: TRBD1; V: TRBV6-2/TRBV6-3; size: many; J: TRBJ2-1; DNA: TGTGCCAGCAGTGGAAGGCGGACAGGGTACAATGAGCAGTTCTTC; CDR3: CASSGRRTGYNEQFF
D: NA; V: TRBV7-2; size: many; J: TRBJ2-2; DNA: TGTGCCAGCAGCCCTCCCAGGGTGGCCGGGGAGCTGTTTTTT; CDR3: CASSPPRVAGELFF
D: NA; V: TRBV6-5; size: many; J: TRBJ2-5; DNA: TGTGCCAGCACCTTAGGTCGGGGAGAGACCCAGTACTTC; CDR3: CASTLGRGETQYF
D: TRBD1; V: TRBV20-1; size: many; J: TRBJ1-5; DNA: TGCAGTGCTTCTGGACAGGGTAATCAGCCCCAGCATTTT; CDR3: CSASGQGNQPQHF
D: NA; V: TRBV30; size: many; J: TRBJ1-4; DNA: TGTGCCTGGAGTGATCTGGGGAATGAAAAACTGTTTTTT; CDR3: CAWSDLGNEKLFF
D: TRBD2; V: TRBV4-2; size: many; J: TRBJ2-1; DNA: TGTGCCAGCAGCCAACTGCGGGGGGGCACAAATGAGCAGTTCTTC; CDR3: CASSQLRGGTNEQFF
D: NA; V: TRBV3-1; size: many; J: TRBJ1-1; DNA: TGTGCCAGCAGTCTCAGCGGGGCGCACACTGAAGCTTTCTTT; CDR3: CASSLSGAHTEAFF
D: TRBD2; V: TRBV2; size: many; J: TRBJ2-5; DNA: TGTGCCAGCAGTGAGAAGCGGGGGCCTAAACAAGAGACCCAGTACTTC; CDR3: CASSEKRGPKQETQYF
D: NA; V: TRBV14; size: many; J: TRBJ2-1; DNA: TGTGCCAGCAGCCAAGACCTAGCCCCCCCTGGCAATGAGCAGTTCTTC; CDR3: CASSQDLAPPGNEQFF